The 32 T cell receptor beta chains presented below share a single source sample, sequenced in a study of blood T cell repertoires in COVID-19 (dated by TCRdb to about 2020). To prepare the library, the immunoSEQ multiplex PCR assay was applied. TCRdb re-hosts the immuneACCESS table, in-frame sequences only. Its copies lack some clones; in the studies checked, an unresolved V gene accounts for under half of them, and the cause for the rest is not known. In this sample the table shows tens of thousands of clones, approximately 90% of which occur a single time. 2.5% to 3.5% of the sample comes from the top ten. Sequenced material: peripheral blood. Receptors were obtained from a woman of 80 years or more with acute or convalescent COVID-19.

This clone was picked up one time. The chain employs TRBV9 and TRBJ2-3, with 10 bases lining up with TRBD2. V dropped 1 base and J dropped 4; count of bases not matched to a gene: 6. This CDR3 has 16 amino acids. Germline V lookup: CDR1 SGDLS, CDR2 YYNGEE. CDR3 loop: CASSVTSGEAADTQYF. CDR3 in DNA: TGTGCCAGCAGCGTAACTAGCGGGGAAGCAGCAGATACGCAGTATTTT.

V gene TRBV5-1 combines with J gene TRBJ1-3; TRBD1 might be the D (6 bases). Trimming cost V 2 bases and J 0 bases, with 15 bases left between them. This CDR3 contains 17 residues. Germline V gives CDR1 SGHRS, CDR2 YFSETQ. The CDR3 nucleotides read TGCGCCAGCAGCTTCAGACAGGTTGATTCCTCTGGAAACACCATATATTTT. Translating it yields CASSFRQVDSSGNTIYF.

V usage is TRBV27 and J usage is TRBJ1-1; 8 bases match TRBD1. The V gene end was trimmed by 6 bases and the J gene end by 1 base; junction bases not matched to a gene: 7. This CDR3 has 15 amino acids. Germline V gives CDR1 MNHEY, CDR2 SMNVEV (reference sequence). This CDR3 reads CASSLGTGPNTEAFF. In DNA form, the CDR3 reads TGTGCCAGCAGCCTCGGGACAGGTCCGAACACTGAAGCTTTCTTT.

The chain joins TRBV27 to TRBJ2-2, with 7 bases fitting TRBD1. The germline V gene has CDR1 MNHEY and CDR2 SMNVEV (reference sequence). The CDR3 loop spans 15 amino acids. The J segment lost 5 bases and the V segment lost 2 bases, leaving 5 bases of the junction unmatched. The CDR3 coding sequence is TGTGCCAGCAGTTTACTGGTCAGGGGGACCGGGGAGCTGTTTTTT. The encoded protein is CASSLLVRGTGELFF.

The chain carries TRBV6-6 and TRBJ2-1, with TRBD2 matching over 8 bases. Trimming took 5 bases from V and 3 from J; bases not matched to a gene: 18. This CDR3 spans 19 amino acids. CDR1 is MNHNY, CDR2 SVGAGI, per germline (reference sequence). The CDR3 is CASSPTQGLSGSFYNEQFF. As DNA, the CDR3 is TGTGCCAGCAGTCCCACACAGGGTCTAAGCGGGAGTTTCTACAATGAGCAGTTCTTC.

This rearrangement joins TRBV7-9 to TRBJ1-2; D is unresolved. The V gene's germline CDR1 is SEHNR and CDR2 FQNEAQ (reference sequence). V was clipped by 5 bases and J by 6 bases, with 13 bases between them. The CDR3 runs to 13 residues. The CDR3 coding sequence is TGTGCCAGCAGCCCCAAGAGGGAGGATGGCTACACCTTC. The encoded protein is CASSPKREDGYTF.

The chain has TRBV19 and TRBJ2-1; 7 bases are a match to TRBD2. Trimming took 1 base from V and 9 from J; bases not matched to a gene: 9. Per the germline V gene, CDR1 is LNHDA and CDR2 is SQIVND (reference sequence). CDR3 size: 15 residues. The CDR3 bases are TGTGCCAGTAGTATAGTTGCGGGAGCTAGTGGTGAGCAGTTCTTC. This codes for CASSIVAGASGEQFF. Complete variable domain (other parts from reference TRBV19 and TRBJ2-1): DGGITQSPKYLFRKEGQNVTLSCEQNLNHDAMYWYRQDPGQGLRLIYYSQIVNDFQKGDIAEGYSVSREKKESFPLTVTSAQKNPTAFYLCASSIVAGASGEQFFGPGTRLTVL.

This clone has just a few counts. The V and J genes are TRBV7-8 and TRBJ1-4; D is uncertain. Between the trimmed V and J ends, which lost 2 bases and 8 bases, there was a span of 12 bases. The CDR3 contains 14 residues. Germline loops: CDR1 SGHVS, CDR2 FQNEAQ. The CDR3, as DNA: TGTGCCAGCAGCTTAATAGGCGGGAGCGAAAAACTGTTTTTT. This encodes CASSLIGGSEKLFF.

The rearrangement uses TRBV28 and TRBJ2-7; 7 bases agree with TRBD1. The V and J ends lost 6 bases and 2 bases, in that order; junction bases with no gene match: 4. This CDR3 contains 13 residues. Germline lookup yields CDR1 MDHEN and CDR2 SYDVKM. The CDR3 DNA sequence: TGTGCCAGCAGGACAGGGATAACCTACGAGCAGTACTTC. Amino acid sequence: CASRTGITYEQYF.

This clone was counted a few times. The chain links TRBV10-3 to TRBJ1-6; D unclear. Between the trimmed V and J ends, which lost 3 bases and 11 bases, there was a span of 8 bases. This CDR3 comprises 12 residues. Germline lookup yields CDR1 ENHRY and CDR2 SYGVKD. In DNA form, the CDR3 reads TGTGCCATCAGTGACCGGGTGGCACCCCTCCACTTT. It is translated as CAISDRVAPLHF.

The V call is TRBV18, the J call TRBJ2-5; TRBD2 aligns across 10 bases. CDR3 length: 15 amino acids. Germline CDR1 and CDR2: KGHSH and LQKENI. Trimming took 3 bases from V and 5 from J; bases not matched to a gene: 6. CDR3 nucleotides: TGTGCCAGCTCACCCAGCGGGGGGGTCCTTGAGACCCAGTACTTC. Translation gives CASSPSGGVLETQYF.

This clone has a single count. CDR3 residues: CASSLLGGYEQYF. CDR3 sequence (DNA): TGTGCCAGCAGCTTACTAGGGGGTTACGAGCAGTACTTC. This chain joins TRBV7-9 and TRBJ2-7; perhaps TRBD1 as D (6 bases). This CDR3 spans 13 amino acids. V lost 2 bases and J lost 4, with 9 bases in between. CDR1 SEHNR and CDR2 FQNEAQ come from the germline V gene (reference sequence).

The chain recombines TRBV7-9 with TRBJ2-1, with TRBD2 identical over 8 bases. The CDR3 consists of 18 residues. With V trimmed by 2 bases and J by 6 bases, 15 bases remained unmatched. From germline, CDR1 is SEHNR and CDR2 FQNEAQ (reference sequence). In nucleotides, the CDR3 is TGTGCCAGCAGCTTAAAGTTTTTACGGGAGGGATATAGCAATGAGCAGTTCTTC. Translated, it gives CASSLKFLREGYSNEQFF.

V usage is TRBV7-3 and J usage is TRBJ2-3; the D is unclear. Germline assignment: CDR1 SGHTA and CDR2 FQGTGA. Trimming cost V 2 bases and J 0 bases, with 6 bases left between them. This CDR3 comprises 14 residues. CDR3 protein: CASSLWPSTDTQYF. The CDR3 nucleotides are TGTGCCAGCAGCTTATGGCCCAGCACAGATACGCAGTATTTT.

V gene TRBV28 combines with J gene TRBJ2-7; 8 positions match TRBD1. Germline values: CDR1 MDHEN, CDR2 SYDVKM. V lost 4 bases to trimming and J lost 2 bases; unmatched junction nucleotides: 7. The CDR3 totals 15 residues. This chain's CDR3 is CASSSPQGATYEQYF. CDR3 bases: TGTGCCAGCAGTTCCCCGCAGGGGGCGACCTACGAGCAGTACTTC.

This clone was seen just once. The CDR3 sequence: CASSPRLAGGETQYF. For the CDR3, the DNA is TGCGCCAGCAGCCCCCGACTAGCGGGGGGGGAGACCCAGTACTTC. This rearrangement joins TRBV5-1 to TRBJ2-5; 14 nucleotides line up with TRBD2. The germline CDR1 and CDR2 sequences are SGHRS and YFSETQ. The ends lost 4 bases at V and 5 bases at J; junction bases unmatched: 4. CDR3 length: 15 amino acids.

V is TRBV6-5 and J is TRBJ1-2, with 7 bases fitting TRBD1. The V segment lost 5 bases and the J segment 2 bases; nucleotides outside the gene matches: 8. The CDR3 is made up of 15 amino acids. Per the germline V gene, CDR1 is MNHEY and CDR2 is SVGAGI. CDR3 protein: CASSPQTGLNYGYTF. CDR3 nucleotides: TGTGCCAGCAGTCCCCAGACAGGGTTGAACTATGGCTACACCTTC.

This chain connects TRBV6-6 to TRBJ1-1; possible D gene TRBD1, 5 bases. Between the trimmed V and J ends, which lost 2 bases and 2 bases, there was a span of 9 bases. Germline CDR1 reads MNHNY; CDR2 reads SVGAGI (reference sequence). The CDR3 loop spans 14 amino acids. Written as DNA, the CDR3 is TGTGCCAGCAGTTACCCCGGACAAAACACTGAAGCTTTCTTT. It codes for CASSYPGQNTEAFF.

V and J are TRBV29-1 and TRBJ2-1; 11 bases align to TRBD2. Germline V CDR1 and CDR2: SQVTM, ANQGSEA. V gave up 7 bases and J gave up 3 bases; unmatched junction bases: 5. The CDR3 covers 14 residues. Here the CDR3 reads CSGTSGSLYNEQFF. CDR3 nucleotides: TGCAGCGGTACTAGCGGGAGTCTCTACAATGAGCAGTTCTTC.

This chain joins TRBV5-5 and TRBJ1-1; 12 positions agree with TRBD1. The V segment lost 4 bases and the J segment 4 bases; nucleotides outside the gene matches: 8. This CDR3 is 16 amino acids long. Germline V CDR1 and CDR2: SGHKS, YYEKEE (reference sequence). The CDR3 DNA reads TGTGCCAGCAGCCGGTGGTGGGGACAGGGGGCCACTGAAGCTTTCTTT. As protein: CASSRWWGQGATEAFF.

This chain connects TRBV19 to TRBJ1-1; 8 bases align to TRBD1. The CDR3 consists of 15 residues. Losses at the gene ends were 6 bases for V and 0 bases for J; bases not matched to a gene: 6. The germline gives CDR1 LNHDA, CDR2 SQIVND (reference sequence). The CDR3 spells CASSQTGVVNTEAFF. CDR3 nucleotide sequence: TGTGCCAGTAGCCAGACAGGGGTAGTGAACACTGAAGCTTTCTTT.

The rearrangement joins TRBV5-1 to TRBJ2-7; 7 positions match TRBD2. V gave up 2 bases and J gave up 2 bases; unmatched junction bases: 7. Germline V lookup: CDR1 SGHRS, CDR2 YFSETQ. This CDR3 contains 15 residues. CDR3 protein: CASSLHREAPYEQYF. The DNA of the CDR3 is TGCGCCAGCAGCTTACACCGGGAGGCGCCCTACGAGCAGTACTTC.

This clone was counted once. The chain joins TRBV28 to TRBJ2-7; TRBD2 matches at 9 bases. This CDR3 spans 16 amino acids. V shed 0 bases and J 7 bases; nucleotides not matched to a gene: 10. Germline assignment: CDR1 MDHEN and CDR2 SYDVKM. The CDR3 nucleotides read TGTGCCAGCAGTTTATGGGGGACTAGCCTGAATGGGGAGCAGTACTTC. This encodes CASSLWGTSLNGEQYF.

The gene calls are TRBV4-2 and TRBJ1-1; 7 positions agree with TRBD1. From germline, CDR1 is LGHNA and CDR2 YNFKEQ. Trimming at V came to 1 base and at J to 11 bases, leaving 4 bases not matched to a gene. The CDR3 has 12 amino acids. The CDR3 here is CASSQVTGEAFF. CDR3 sequence (DNA): TGTGCCAGCAGCCAAGTCACAGGGGAGGCTTTCTTT.

The chain combines TRBV24-1 with TRBJ1-5; D is ambiguous. The CDR3 consists of 13 residues. V lost 1 base and J lost 3, with 3 bases in between. Germline V CDR1 and CDR2: KGHDR, SFDVKD. CDR3 protein: CATSDFNNQPQHF. CDR3 sequence (DNA): TGTGCCACCAGTGATTTCAACAATCAGCCCCAGCATTTT.

V is TRBV19 and J is TRBJ2-1; 13 bases line up with TRBD2. This CDR3 has 15 amino acids. V was pared by 2 bases and J by 6 bases, with 1 base of the junction left unmatched. Germline CDR1 and CDR2: LNHDA and SQIVND (reference sequence). Here the CDR3 DNA reads TGTGCCAGTAGTATAACTAGCGGGAGGGCCAATGAGCAGTTCTTC. It encodes CASSITSGRANEQFF.

The chain is built from TRBV10-3 and TRBJ1-4; D is undetermined. V lost 0 bases and J 0 bases, leaving 5 bases between the germline ends. Germline V CDR1 and CDR2: ENHRY, SYGVKD. The CDR3 extends over 15 amino acids. As DNA, the CDR3 is TGTGCCATCAGTGAGTCGCAGGCAACTAATGAAAAACTGTTTTTT. Translating it yields CAISESQATNEKLFF.

This clone was recorded a few times. V is TRBV9 and J is TRBJ1-1, with D possibly matching TRBD1 (6 bases). V shed 0 bases and J shed 0 bases, with 6 bases lying between them. The CDR3 is made up of 14 amino acids. Germline CDR1 and CDR2: SGDLS and YYNGEE. The DNA of the CDR3 is TGTGCCAGCAGCGTAGACAGGGTGAACACTGAAGCTTTCTTT. Translation: CASSVDRVNTEAFF.

The chain employs TRBV5-1 and TRBJ1-2; weak D call: TRBD1 (5 bases). The CDR3 has 17 amino acids. Trimming took off 1 base at V and 3 bases at J, with 19 bases between the two ends. The germline gives CDR1 SGHRS, CDR2 YFSETQ. CDR3 sequence (DNA): TGCGCCAGCAGCTTGACAGGCTCGGGGGTACAGGACTATGGCTACACCTTC. This encodes CASSLTGSGVQDYGYTF.

This clone is a singleton in its sample. This chain joins TRBV28 and TRBJ1-2; 7 nucleotides agree with TRBD1. In germline, CDR1 is MDHEN, CDR2 SYDVKM. V was pared by 6 bases and J by 3 bases, with 4 bases of the junction left unmatched. CDR3 length: 13 residues. CDR3 sequence (DNA): TGTGCCAGCAGGACAGGGTTCTACTATGGCTACACCTTC. This translates into CASRTGFYYGYTF.

The chain carries TRBV4-1 and TRBJ1-5; 10 positions match TRBD1. The trim removed 4 bases at V and 4 bases at J, leaving 4 bases unmatched. This CDR3 contains 15 residues. Germline V gene lookup returns CDR1 MGHRA and CDR2 YSYEKL. In nucleotides, the CDR3 is TGCGCCAGCAGCCGTCAGGACAGGGGGAATCAGCCCCAGCATTTT. Protein: CASSRQDRGNQPQHF.

The chain is built from TRBV29-1 and TRBJ1-5; tentative D call: TRBD1 (6 bases). This CDR3 has 14 amino acids. Germline CDR1 is SQVTM and CDR2 is ANQGSEA. V lost 6 bases, J lost 3 bases, and 15 bases lay in between. For the CDR3, the DNA is TGCAGCGTAGCCCCGGGACAACCCAATCAGCCCCAGCATTTT. Protein sequence: CSVAPGQPNQPQHF.